The sequence of this TCR beta chain was determined in a study of patients and donors after allogeneic stem cell transplantation (dated by TCRdb to the early 2020s). Libraries were prepared through RT-PCR. Sequencing took place on a NextSeq 550. Through fastp at Q25 and MiXCR, TCRdb rebuilt clones from the public reads, retaining in-frame beta chains. Entries that share a CDR3 protein sequence are merged under the most common genes and DNA. The table for this sample lists about 88,000 distinct CDR3 sequences; roughly 52% of them were counted only once. Approximately 60% of the sample rests with the top ten. For this chain, trimming is 4 bases at the V end and 7 bases at the J end, and the number of junction bases without a gene match is 15. The germline V gene (reference sequence) provides CDR1 MNHEY and CDR2 SMNVEV. Including the terminal cysteine and phenylalanine, the CDR3 comprises 17 residues. The CDR3 DNA has 51 bases and is translated from base 1.

The sample holds a few counts of this clonotype. Its binding antigen is unknown. No qualities accompany the bases; no much larger clone lies one base away. The chain is assembled from TRBV27 and TRBJ1-5, with TRBD1 matching 8 junction bases. Sequencing was performed on blood, either unsorted or a sorted T cell fraction (not recorded which). This clonotype originated in a human donor who was either an allogeneic HSCT recipient or a stem cell or donor lymphocyte infusion donor (not recorded which). It is not recorded whose cells these are; they may come from a transplant donor. CDR3 protein: CASSSWGWQGARQPQHF. The sequenced DNA is TGTGCCAGCAGTTCATGGGGTTGGCAGGGGGCAAGACAGCCCCAGCATTTT.